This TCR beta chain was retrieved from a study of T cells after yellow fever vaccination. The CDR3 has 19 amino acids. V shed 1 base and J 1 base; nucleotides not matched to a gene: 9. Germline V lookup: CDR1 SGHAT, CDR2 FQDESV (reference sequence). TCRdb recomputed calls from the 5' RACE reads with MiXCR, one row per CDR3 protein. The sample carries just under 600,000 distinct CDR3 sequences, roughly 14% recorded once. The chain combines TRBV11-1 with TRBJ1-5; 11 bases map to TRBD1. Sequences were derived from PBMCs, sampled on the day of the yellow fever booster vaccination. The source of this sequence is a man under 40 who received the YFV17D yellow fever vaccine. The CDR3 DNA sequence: TGTGCCAGCAGCTTAGATAGGACAGGGGGCTCGAAAAGCAATCAGCCCCAGCATTTT. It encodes CASSLDRTGGSKSNQPQHF.